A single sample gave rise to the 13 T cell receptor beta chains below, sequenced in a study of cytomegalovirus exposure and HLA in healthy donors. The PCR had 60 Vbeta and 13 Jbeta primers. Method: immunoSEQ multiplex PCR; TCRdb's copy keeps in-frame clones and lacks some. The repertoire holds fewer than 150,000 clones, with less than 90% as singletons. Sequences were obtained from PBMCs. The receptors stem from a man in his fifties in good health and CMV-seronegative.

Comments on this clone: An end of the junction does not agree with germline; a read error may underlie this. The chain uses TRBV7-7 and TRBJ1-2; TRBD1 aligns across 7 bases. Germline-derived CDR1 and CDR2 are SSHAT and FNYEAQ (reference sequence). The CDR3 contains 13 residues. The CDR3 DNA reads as TGTGCTAGCAGCTTACCAACAGGGGATGGCTACACCTTC. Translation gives CASSLPTGDGYTF. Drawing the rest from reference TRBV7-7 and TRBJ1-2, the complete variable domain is GAGVSQSPRYKVTKRGQDVTLRCDPISSHATLYWYQQALGQGPEFLTYFNYEAQPDKSGLPSDRFSAERPEGSISTLTIQRTEQRDSAMYRCASSLPTGDGYTFGSGTRLTVV.

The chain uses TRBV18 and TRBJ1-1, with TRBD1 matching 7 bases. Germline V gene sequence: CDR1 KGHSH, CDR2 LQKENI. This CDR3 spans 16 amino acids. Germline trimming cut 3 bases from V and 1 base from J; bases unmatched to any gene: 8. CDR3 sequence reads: CASSPLGGQKNTEAFF. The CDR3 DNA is TGTGCCAGCTCACCTCTTGGGGGACAGAAGAACACTGAAGCTTTCTTT.

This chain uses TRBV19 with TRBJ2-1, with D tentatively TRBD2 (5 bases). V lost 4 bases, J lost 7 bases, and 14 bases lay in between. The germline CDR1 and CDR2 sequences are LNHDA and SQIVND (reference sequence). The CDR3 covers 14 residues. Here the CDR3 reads CASSKNRDLNEQFF. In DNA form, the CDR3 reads TGTGCCAGTAGTAAGAACCGGGATTTGAATGAGCAGTTCTTC.

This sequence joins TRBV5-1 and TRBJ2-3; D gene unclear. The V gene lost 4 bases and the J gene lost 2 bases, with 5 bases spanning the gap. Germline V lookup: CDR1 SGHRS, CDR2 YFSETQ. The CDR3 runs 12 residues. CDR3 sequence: CASSIHTDTQYF. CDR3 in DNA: TGCGCCAGCAGCATTCACACAGATACGCAGTATTTT.

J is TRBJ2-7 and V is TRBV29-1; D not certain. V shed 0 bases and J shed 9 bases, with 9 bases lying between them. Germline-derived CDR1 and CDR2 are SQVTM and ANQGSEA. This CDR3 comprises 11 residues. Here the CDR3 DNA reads TGCAGCGTTGAAGATTTTGGCGGGCAGTACTTC. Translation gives CSVEDFGGQYF.

The CDR3: CASSKNIADTQYF. The CDR3 DNA reads TGTGCCAGCAGCAAAAACATCGCAGATACGCAGTATTTT. The chain combines TRBV7-6 with TRBJ2-3; D is unresolved. The CDR3 spans 13 residues. The V gene's germline CDR1 is SGHVS and CDR2 FNYEAQ. V lost 5 bases to trimming and J lost 4 bases, with 10 bases between them.

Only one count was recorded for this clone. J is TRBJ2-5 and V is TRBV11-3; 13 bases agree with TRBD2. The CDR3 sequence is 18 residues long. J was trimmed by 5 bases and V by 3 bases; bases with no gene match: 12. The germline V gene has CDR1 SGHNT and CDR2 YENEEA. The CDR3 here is CASSLGRLAGGSPETQYF. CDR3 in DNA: TGTGCCAGCAGCTTGGGAAGACTAGCGGGGGGTTCCCCGGAGACCCAGTACTTC.

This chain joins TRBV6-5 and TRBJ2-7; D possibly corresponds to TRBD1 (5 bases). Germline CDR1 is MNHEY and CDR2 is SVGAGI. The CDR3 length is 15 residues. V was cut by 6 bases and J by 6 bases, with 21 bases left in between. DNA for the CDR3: TGTGCCAGCAGCTCGAGATCCACAGGACCGAGCGAGCAGTACTTC. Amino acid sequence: CASSSRSTGPSEQYF.

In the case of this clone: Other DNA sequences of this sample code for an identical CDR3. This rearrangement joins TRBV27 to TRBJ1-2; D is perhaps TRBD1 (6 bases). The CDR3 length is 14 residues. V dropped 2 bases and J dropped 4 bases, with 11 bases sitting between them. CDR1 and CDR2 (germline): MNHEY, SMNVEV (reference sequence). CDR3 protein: CASSLTTGTYGYTF. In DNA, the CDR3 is TGTGCCAGCAGTTTAACAACAGGGACCTATGGCTACACCTTC.

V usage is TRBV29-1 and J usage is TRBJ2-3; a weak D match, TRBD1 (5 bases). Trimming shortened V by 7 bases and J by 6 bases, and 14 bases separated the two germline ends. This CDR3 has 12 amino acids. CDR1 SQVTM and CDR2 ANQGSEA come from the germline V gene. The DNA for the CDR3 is TGCAGCGGCTCGGTGGGGCCCGATACGCAGTATTTT. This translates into CSGSVGPDTQYF.

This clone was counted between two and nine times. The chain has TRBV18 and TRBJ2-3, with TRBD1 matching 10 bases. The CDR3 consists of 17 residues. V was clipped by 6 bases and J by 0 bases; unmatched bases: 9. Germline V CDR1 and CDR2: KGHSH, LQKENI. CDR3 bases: TGTGCCAGCTCCGGGACAGGGGCCAACCCCAGCACAGATACGCAGTATTTT. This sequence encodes CASSGTGANPSTDTQYF.

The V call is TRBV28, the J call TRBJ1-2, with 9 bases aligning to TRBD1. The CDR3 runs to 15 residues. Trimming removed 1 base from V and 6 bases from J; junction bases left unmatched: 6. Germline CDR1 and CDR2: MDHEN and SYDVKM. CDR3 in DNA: TGTGCCAGCAGTTTATCGGGACAGGGAATTAATGGCTACACCTTC. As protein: CASSLSGQGINGYTF.

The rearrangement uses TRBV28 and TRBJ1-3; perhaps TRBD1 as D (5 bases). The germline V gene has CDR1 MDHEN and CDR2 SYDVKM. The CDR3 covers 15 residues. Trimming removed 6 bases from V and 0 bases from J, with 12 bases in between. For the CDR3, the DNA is TGTGCCAGCAGCCCCCGGGGGGGCTCTGGAAACACCATATATTTT. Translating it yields CASSPRGGSGNTIYF.